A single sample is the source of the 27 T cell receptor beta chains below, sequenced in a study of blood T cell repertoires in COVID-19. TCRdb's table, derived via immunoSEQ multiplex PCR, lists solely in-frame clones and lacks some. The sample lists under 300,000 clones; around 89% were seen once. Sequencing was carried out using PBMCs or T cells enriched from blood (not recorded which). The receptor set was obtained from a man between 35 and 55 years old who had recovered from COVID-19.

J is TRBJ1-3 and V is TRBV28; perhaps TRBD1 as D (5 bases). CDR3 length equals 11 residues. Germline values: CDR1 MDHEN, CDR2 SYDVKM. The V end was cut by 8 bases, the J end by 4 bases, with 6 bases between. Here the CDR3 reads CASWGGNTIYF. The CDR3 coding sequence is TGTGCCAGCTGGGGCGGAAACACCATATATTTT.

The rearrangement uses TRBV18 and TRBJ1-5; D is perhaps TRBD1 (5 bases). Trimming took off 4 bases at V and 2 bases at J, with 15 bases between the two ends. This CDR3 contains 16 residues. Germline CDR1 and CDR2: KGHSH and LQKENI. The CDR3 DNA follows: TGTGCCAGCTCACTCCGGGGCGCGGGGGGCAATCAGCCCCAGCATTTT. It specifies CASSLRGAGGNQPQHF.

CDR3 bases: TGTGCCAGCAGCTCTACGGTATTCACAGATACGCAGTATTTT. Encoded protein: CASSSTVFTDTQYF. The gene calls are TRBV9 and TRBJ2-3; no reliable D call. The V end was cut by 4 bases, the J end by 2 bases, with 11 bases between. The germline V gene encodes CDR1 SGDLS and CDR2 YYNGEE. The CDR3 is 14 amino acids.

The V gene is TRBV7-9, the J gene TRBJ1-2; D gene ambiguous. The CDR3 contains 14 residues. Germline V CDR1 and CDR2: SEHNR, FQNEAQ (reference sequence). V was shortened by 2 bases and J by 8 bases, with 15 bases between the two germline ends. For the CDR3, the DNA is TGTGCCAGCAGCTTAAAACCGGTTGGTGAGGGCTACACCTTC. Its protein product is CASSLKPVGEGYTF.

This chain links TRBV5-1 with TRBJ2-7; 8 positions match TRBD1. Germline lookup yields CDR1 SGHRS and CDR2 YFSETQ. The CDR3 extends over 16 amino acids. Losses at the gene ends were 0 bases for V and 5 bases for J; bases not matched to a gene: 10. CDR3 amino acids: CASSLGGNRGTHEQYF. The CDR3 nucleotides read TGCGCCAGCAGCTTGGGTGGGAACAGGGGGACCCACGAGCAGTACTTC.

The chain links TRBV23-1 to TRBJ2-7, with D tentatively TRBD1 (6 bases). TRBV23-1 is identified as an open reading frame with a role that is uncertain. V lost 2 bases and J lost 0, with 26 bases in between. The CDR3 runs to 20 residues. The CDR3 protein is CASSQPKGVPYGGPSYEQYF. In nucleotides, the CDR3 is TGCGCCAGCAGTCAACCAAAGGGGGTTCCTTACGGTGGGCCCTCCTACGAGCAGTACTTC.

The CDR3 loop reads CASSEGYRGSYEQYF. CDR3 nucleotides: TGTGCCAGTAGTGAGGGCTACAGGGGGTCGTACGAGCAGTACTTC. This sequence joins TRBV19 and TRBJ2-7, with 8 bases identical to TRBD1. The CDR3 consists of 15 residues. The germline gives CDR1 LNHDA, CDR2 SQIVND (reference sequence). Unmatched junction bases numbered 10, after V lost 5 bases and J lost 4 bases. The complete variable domain, with remaining parts taken from reference TRBV19 and TRBJ2-7, reads DGGITQSPKYLFRKEGQNVTLSCEQNLNHDAMYWYRQDPGQGLRLIYYSQIVNDFQKGDIAEGYSVSREKKESFPLTVTSAQKNPTAFYLCASSEGYRGSYEQYFGPGTRLTVT.

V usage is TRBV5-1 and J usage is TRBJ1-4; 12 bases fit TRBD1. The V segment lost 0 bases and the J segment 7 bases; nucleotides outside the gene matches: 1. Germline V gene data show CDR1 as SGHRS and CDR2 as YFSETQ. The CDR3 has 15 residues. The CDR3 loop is CASSLGDRGLEKLFF. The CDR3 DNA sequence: TGCGCCAGCAGCTTGGGGGACAGGGGGCTTGAAAAACTGTTTTTT.

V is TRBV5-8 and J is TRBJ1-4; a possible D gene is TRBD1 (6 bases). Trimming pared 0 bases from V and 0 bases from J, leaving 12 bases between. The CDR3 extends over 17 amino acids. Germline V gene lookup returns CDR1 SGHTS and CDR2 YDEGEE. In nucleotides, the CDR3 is TGTGCCAGCAGCTTGGGAACCGCAGGGGCAACTAATGAAAAACTGTTTTTT. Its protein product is CASSLGTAGATNEKLFF.

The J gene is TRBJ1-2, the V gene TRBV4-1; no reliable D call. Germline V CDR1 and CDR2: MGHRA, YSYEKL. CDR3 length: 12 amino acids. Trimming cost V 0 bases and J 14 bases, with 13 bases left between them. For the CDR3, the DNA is TGCGCCAGCAGCCAAGATTTGACATTCCCTACCTTC. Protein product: CASSQDLTFPTF.

For the CDR3, the DNA is TGTGCCAGCAGCCTGGGACTAGCGACACCCGGTGAGCAGTTCTTC. Translation: CASSLGLATPGEQFF. This chain joins TRBV27 and TRBJ2-1; TRBD2 matches at 10 bases. CDR1 MNHEY and CDR2 SMNVEV come from the germline V gene (reference sequence). The CDR3 loop spans 15 amino acids. The V and J ends lost 6 bases and 9 bases, in that order; junction bases with no gene match: 11.

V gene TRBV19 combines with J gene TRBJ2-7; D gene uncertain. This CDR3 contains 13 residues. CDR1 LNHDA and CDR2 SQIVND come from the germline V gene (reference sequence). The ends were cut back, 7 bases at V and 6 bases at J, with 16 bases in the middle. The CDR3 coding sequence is TGTGCCAGTAAAGGAGAGTTTGGGTTCGAGCAGTACTTC. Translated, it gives CASKGEFGFEQYF.

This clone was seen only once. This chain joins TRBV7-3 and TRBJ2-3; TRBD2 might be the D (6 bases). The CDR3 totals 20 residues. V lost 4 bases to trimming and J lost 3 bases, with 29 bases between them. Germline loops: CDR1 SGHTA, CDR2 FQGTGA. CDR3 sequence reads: CASSSPPGSGSGFTTDTQYF. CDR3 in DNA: TGTGCCAGCAGCTCCCCCCCGGGCTCCGGGAGTGGATTTACGACAGATACGCAGTATTTT.

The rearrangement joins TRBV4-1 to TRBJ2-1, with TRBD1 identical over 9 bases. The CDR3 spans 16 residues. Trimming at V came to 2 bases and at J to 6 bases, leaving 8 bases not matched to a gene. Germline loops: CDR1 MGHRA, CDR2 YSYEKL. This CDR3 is CASSQPRDRVANEQFF. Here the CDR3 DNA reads TGCGCCAGCAGCCAACCCCGGGACAGGGTGGCCAATGAGCAGTTCTTC.

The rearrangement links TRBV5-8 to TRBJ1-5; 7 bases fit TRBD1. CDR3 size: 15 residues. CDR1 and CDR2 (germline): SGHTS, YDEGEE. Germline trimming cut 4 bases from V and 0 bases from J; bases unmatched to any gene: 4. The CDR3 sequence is CASSPGQNSNQPQHF. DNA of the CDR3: TGTGCCAGCAGCCCGGGACAGAATAGCAATCAGCCCCAGCATTTT.

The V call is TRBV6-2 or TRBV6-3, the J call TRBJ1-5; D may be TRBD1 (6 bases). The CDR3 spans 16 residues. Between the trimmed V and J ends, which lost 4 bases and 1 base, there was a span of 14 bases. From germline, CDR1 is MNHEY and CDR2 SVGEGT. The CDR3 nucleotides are TGTGCCAGCAGTTTGGTGGGGGGGGCGAGCAATCAGCCCCAGCATTTT. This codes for CASSLVGGASNQPQHF.

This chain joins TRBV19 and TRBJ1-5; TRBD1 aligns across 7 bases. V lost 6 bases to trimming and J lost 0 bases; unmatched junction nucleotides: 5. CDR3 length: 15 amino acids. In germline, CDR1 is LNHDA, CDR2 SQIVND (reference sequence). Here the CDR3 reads CASRETGISNQPQHF. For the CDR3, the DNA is TGTGCCAGTAGGGAGACAGGGATTAGCAATCAGCCCCAGCATTTT.

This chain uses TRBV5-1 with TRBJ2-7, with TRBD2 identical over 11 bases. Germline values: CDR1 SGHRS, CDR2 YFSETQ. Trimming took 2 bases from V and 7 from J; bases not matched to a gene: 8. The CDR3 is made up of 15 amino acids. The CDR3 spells CASSLTSGSVWEQYF. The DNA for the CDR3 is TGCGCCAGCAGCTTAACTAGCGGGAGCGTGTGGGAGCAGTACTTC.

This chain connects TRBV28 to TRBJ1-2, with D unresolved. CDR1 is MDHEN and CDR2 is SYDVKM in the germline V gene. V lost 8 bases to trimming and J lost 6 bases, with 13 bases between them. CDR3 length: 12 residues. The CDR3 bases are TGTGCCAGCGGCCGGGTAGAGAATGGCTACACCTTC. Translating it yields CASGRVENGYTF.

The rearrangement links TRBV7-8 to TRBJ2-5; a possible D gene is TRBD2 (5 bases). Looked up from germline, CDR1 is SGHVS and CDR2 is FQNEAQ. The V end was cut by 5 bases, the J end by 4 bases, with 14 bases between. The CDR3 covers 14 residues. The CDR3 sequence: CASSRLEGGETQYF. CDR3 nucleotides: TGTGCCAGCAGCCGTTTAGAGGGTGGAGAGACCCAGTACTTC.

The CDR3: CASSLGLDPPYEQYF. The CDR3, as DNA: TGTGCCAGCAGCTTGGGTCTAGACCCCCCCTACGAGCAGTACTTC. The rearrangement joins TRBV5-4 to TRBJ2-7; no definite D call. Germline V gene sequence: CDR1 SGHNT, CDR2 YYREEE (reference sequence). Trimming stripped 0 bases from V and 2 bases from J, with 12 bases between. CDR3 length: 15 residues. Variable domain in full (rest from reference TRBV5-4 and TRBJ2-7): ETGVTQSPTHLIKTRGQQVTLRCSSQSGHNTVSWYQQALGQGPQFIFQYYREEENGRGNFPPRFSGLQFPNYSSELNVNALELDDSALYLCASSLGLDPPYEQYFGPGTRLTVT.

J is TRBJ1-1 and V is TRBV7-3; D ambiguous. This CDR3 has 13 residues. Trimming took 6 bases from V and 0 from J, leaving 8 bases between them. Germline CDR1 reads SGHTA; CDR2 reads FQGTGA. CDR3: CASRSTMNTEAFF. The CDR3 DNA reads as TGTGCCAGCAGATCGACAATGAACACTGAAGCTTTCTTT.

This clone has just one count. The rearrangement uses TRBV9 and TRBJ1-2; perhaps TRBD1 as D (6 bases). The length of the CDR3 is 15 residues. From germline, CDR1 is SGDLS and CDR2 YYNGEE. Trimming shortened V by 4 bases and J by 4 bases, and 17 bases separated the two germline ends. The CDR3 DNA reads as TGTGCCAGCAGCTTTGGCAGGGGAACGTTCTATGGCTACACCTTC. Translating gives CASSFGRGTFYGYTF.

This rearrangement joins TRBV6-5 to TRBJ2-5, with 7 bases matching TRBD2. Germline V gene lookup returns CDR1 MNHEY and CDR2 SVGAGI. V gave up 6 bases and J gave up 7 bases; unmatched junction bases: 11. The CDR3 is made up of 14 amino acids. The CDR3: CASRGDRGVGTQYF. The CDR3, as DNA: TGTGCCAGCAGGGGCGACCGGGGGGTAGGGACCCAGTACTTC.

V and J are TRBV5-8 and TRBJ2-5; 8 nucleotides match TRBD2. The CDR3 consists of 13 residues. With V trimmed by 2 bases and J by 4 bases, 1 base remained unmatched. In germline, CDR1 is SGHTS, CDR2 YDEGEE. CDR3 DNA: TGTGCCAGCAGCTTCGGGGGGGGAGAGACCCAGTACTTC. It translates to CASSFGGGETQYF.

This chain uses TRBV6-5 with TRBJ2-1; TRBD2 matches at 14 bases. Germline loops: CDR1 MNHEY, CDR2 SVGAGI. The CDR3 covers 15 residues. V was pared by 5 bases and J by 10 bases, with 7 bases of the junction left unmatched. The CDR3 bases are TGTGCCAGCAGTACCGGGACTAGCGGGAGTGACGAGCAGTTCTTC. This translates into CASSTGTSGSDEQFF.

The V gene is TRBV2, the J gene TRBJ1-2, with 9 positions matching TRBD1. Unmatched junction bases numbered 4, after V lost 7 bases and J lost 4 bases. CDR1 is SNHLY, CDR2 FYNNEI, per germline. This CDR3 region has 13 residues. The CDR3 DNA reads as TGTGCCAGCACCCGGACAGGGGCCTATGGCTACACCTTC. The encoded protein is CASTRTGAYGYTF.